The source of this TCR beta chain is a study of memory CD4+ T cells and cytomegalovirus serostatus (dated by TCRdb to about 2019). About the full investigation: The cohort included roughly 33 healthy adults from Belgium, of whom 9 were CMV seropositive and 24 were CMV seronegative. To replicate a published TCR-based CMV serostatus classifier, the study sequenced CD4+ memory TCRbeta repertoires from a Belgian cohort whose cytomegalovirus serostatus was known. Broad study findings and their caveats: The results were read as suggesting that the CMV-associated TCR signature is, for the most part, present in the CD4+ memory repertoire. Among the 160 or so previously reported CMV-associated TCRbeta sequences, some 67 showed up in the CD4+ memory repertoires, with each one found in between one and five individuals. For predicting CMV serostatus, the median bootstrapped AUC was 0.95 using the original framework and roughly 0.91 using a US-trained random forest. A median bootstrapped AUC of around 0.94 with a 95% CI of 0.76-1.00 was achieved on the Belgian cohort by the original-framework classifier. Only CD4+CD45RO+ memory cells were sequenced, in contrast to the original study, which included naive and memory CD4+ and CD8+ populations.

Genomic DNA was extracted from sorted cells with the Quick-DNA Microprep Kit. Amplification of TCRbeta DNA was done with the immunoSEQ hsTCRbeta kit, following the protocol from the manufacturer. TCRbeta libraries were sequenced on an Illumina MiSeq instrument. In the paper's pipeline: Following removal of out-of-frame sequences, some 2,200,000 distinct TCRbeta sequences were retained, with an average of around 67,000 per individual. Two values were used to score each individual: the count of some 150 previously reported CMV-associated TCRbeta sequences and the total count of productive distinct TCRbeta sequences. A beta-binomial model was reimplemented in Python, and scikit-learn random forests with default parameters were trained on US cohort data. Classifier performance on the Belgian cohort was reported as the median AUC with percentile confidence intervals calculated over 10,000 bootstrap iterations. The table comes from immuneACCESS by way of TCRdb, which keeps in-frame sequences with V and J called. Part of the clones is missing from these tables; in studies checked, under half for an unresolved V gene and the rest for unknown reasons. The D gene and trimming were derived from the DNA, and the V and J assignments and clone size from that table. This sample holds under 40,000 clones; around 80% were observed only once. The ten largest account for 5.3% of the sample.

Single viable CD3+CD4+CD8-CD45RO+ cells were sorted as memory CD4+ T cells on a FACSAria II. CMV serostatus was determined using a Roche Elecsys assay that detects serum IgG against CMV pp150, pp28, p38 and p52. Once the samples were thawed, total CD4+ T cells were enriched through positive selection using CD4 magnetic microbeads. The samples came from a different study that was designed specifically to examine the CD4+ T cell memory repertoire. Following standard operating procedures, peripheral blood mononuclear cells were isolated and cryopreserved, while serum was kept at -80 degrees C. Staining used CD3-PerCP (BW264/56), CD4-APC (RPA-T4), CD45RO-PE (UCHT1) and CD8-Pacific Orange (3B5) antibodies, with Sytox blue excluding non-viable cells. A note on this clone: Its antigen has not been determined. No quality values exist for individual bases; no much larger clone is one base distant.

Sequencing used memory CD4+ T cells from blood. The origin of this receptor is an adult in good health and CMV-seropositive.

The CDR3 region reads CASSSGTENILLHF. The sequence in DNA is TGTGCCAGCAGCTCCGGGACGGAGAATATCCTCCTCCACTTT. The rearranged segments are TRBV7-9 and TRBJ1-6, with TRBD1 tentatively as D gene (5 bases match). V and J are truncated by 4 bases and 15 bases respectively, leaving an intervening sequence of 19 bases. CDR1 is given as SEHNR and CDR2 as FQNEAQ, both from the germline V gene (reference sequence). The CDR3 measures 14 amino acids from cysteine to phenylalanine. The entry retains the CDR3 DNA only, 42 bases that are in frame from base 1.